The 19 T cell receptor beta chains below come from one sample, sequenced in a study of T cells in Graves' hyperthyroidism and ophthalmopathy. Amplified TCR beta CDR3 regions derived from RNA transcripts. The HTBI primer set served for first-round RT-PCR of the TCR CDR3. MiXCR was run by TCRdb on the multiplex PCR reads, yielding one entry per CDR3 protein. The data hold about 600,000 distinct CDR3 sequences, with 13% to 15% observed a single time. The sequenced material came from blood. The receptors here all came from a woman between 45 and 60 years old with Graves' ophthalmopathy.

This CDR3 reads CATKSSGRFSEQFF. The CDR3 bases are TGTGCCACCAAGAGTAGCGGGAGGTTTTCTGAACAGTTCTTC. The V gene is TRBV10-3, the J gene TRBJ2-1; 10 nucleotides agree with TRBD2. This CDR3 contains 14 residues. Germline V lookup: CDR1 ENHRY, CDR2 SYGVKD. With V trimmed by 10 bases and J by 13 bases, 16 bases remained unmatched.

The chain employs TRBV18 and TRBJ1-2; possible D gene TRBD1, 5 bases. V was cut by 6 bases and J by 6 bases, with 11 bases left in between. CDR1 is KGHSH and CDR2 is LQKENI in the germline V gene. The CDR3 extends over 12 amino acids. CDR3: CASSQGYDGYTF. The DNA of the CDR3 is TGTGCCAGCTCCCAGGGTTACGATGGCTACACCTTC.

The rearrangement links TRBV4-3 to TRBJ2-7; 12 bases match TRBD2. The CDR3 sequence is 15 residues long. The V segment lost 1 base and the J segment 6 bases; nucleotides outside the gene matches: 4. Germline-derived CDR1 and CDR2 are LGHNA and YSLEER. The CDR3 here is CASSQGPLAGGEQYF. In nucleotides, the CDR3 is TGCGCCAGCAGCCAAGGTCCACTAGCGGGGGGCGAGCAGTACTTC.

V usage is TRBV6-1 and J usage is TRBJ2-3; a weak D match, TRBD2 (6 bases). CDR3 length: 17 residues. Germline V gene lookup returns CDR1 MNHNS and CDR2 SASEGT. The V and J ends lost 6 bases and 1 base respectively, with 20 bases between them. CDR3 region: CASRPASSDVGTDTQYF. The CDR3, as DNA: TGTGCCAGCAGACCTGCCTCTAGCGATGTTGGCACAGATACGCAGTATTTT.

The table lists this clonotype with many counts. The chain has TRBV6-2 or TRBV6-3 and TRBJ2-3; tentatively, D is TRBD2 (6 bases). V lost 6 bases to trimming and J lost 2 bases, with 12 bases between them. This CDR3 region has 14 residues. Germline CDR1 reads MNHEY; CDR2 reads SVGEGT. CDR3 coding DNA: TGTGCCAGCAGCCCGGGACTGATCACAGATACGCAGTATTTT. Encoded protein: CASSPGLITDTQYF.

This clonotype was recorded a few times. The chain combines TRBV19 with TRBJ2-3, with D hard to call. There are 12 residues in the CDR3. Germline-derived CDR1 and CDR2 are LNHDA and SQIVND (reference sequence). Trimming took off 3 bases at V and 5 bases at J, with 6 bases between the two ends. In DNA form, the CDR3 reads TGTGCCAGTAGTATCGGTGGAGATACGCAGTATTTT. This codes for CASSIGGDTQYF.

The count of this clonotype is one. A much bigger clone sits one base away, suggesting this may be a read error. This chain's CDR3 is CATSHPTHSYNEQFF. In DNA form, the CDR3 reads TGTGCCACCAGTCACCCGACACACTCCTACAATGAGCAGTTCTTC. The V and J genes are TRBV24-1 and TRBJ2-1; D gene uncertain. The CDR3 runs 15 residues. Germline CDR1 and CDR2: KGHDR and SFDVKD. The V gene lost 6 bases and the J gene lost 0 bases, with 11 bases spanning the gap.

Ten or more counts support this clonotype. The chain employs TRBV28 and TRBJ1-4; 9 bases align to TRBD1. The CDR3 is made up of 15 amino acids. With 2 bases clipped from V and 7 bases from J, the junction kept 5 bases outside the gene matches. Germline CDR1 MDHEN, CDR2 SYDVKM. CDR3 nucleotides: TGTGCCAGCAGTTTAGTACAGGGGGCGGTTGAAAAACTGTTTTTT. It codes for CASSLVQGAVEKLFF.

This clonotype was seen a few times. The gene calls are TRBV28 and TRBJ1-4, with D possibly matching TRBD1 (5 bases). Trimming removed 6 bases from V and 7 bases from J, with 24 bases in between. This CDR3 is built from 17 residues. CDR1 is MDHEN and CDR2 is SYDVKM in the germline V gene. Here the CDR3 DNA reads TGTGCCAGCAGCCCCCCGGGTCTTGGCCAGGGTTTTGAAAAACTGTTTTTT. Encoded protein: CASSPPGLGQGFEKLFF.

Ten or more counts support this clonotype. This sequence joins TRBV7-2 and TRBJ2-3; 7 nucleotides line up with TRBD2. The CDR3 runs 12 residues. J lost 10 bases, V lost 1 base, and 2 bases had no gene match. Germline CDR1 SGHTA, CDR2 FQGNSA. The CDR3: CASSLDLAAQYF. In DNA form, the CDR3 reads TGTGCCAGCAGCTTAGATCTAGCGGCGCAGTATTTT.

In its sample, this clonotype was seen a few times. The chain has TRBV30 and TRBJ2-7; TRBD2 is a possible D gene (8 bases). This CDR3 has 12 amino acids. CDR1 is GTSNPN and CDR2 is SVGIG in the germline V gene (reference sequence). This chain's CDR3 is CSISGTAYEQYF. Written as DNA, the CDR3 is TGTTCCATTAGCGGGACAGCCTACGAGCAGTACTTC.

Concerning this clonotype: A much larger clone differs from this one at a single base, so this may be a read error. The chain recombines TRBV28 with TRBJ2-1; D perhaps matches TRBD2 (5 bases). This CDR3 has 14 amino acids. Germline V gives CDR1 MDHEN, CDR2 SYDVKM. CDR3 in amino acids: CTSSLVPLGSEQFF. For the CDR3, the DNA is TGTACCAGCAGCTTAGTTCCTCTAGGGAGTGAGCAGTTCTTC. Complete variable domain (other parts from reference TRBV28 and TRBJ2-1): DVKVTQSSRYLVKRTGEKVFLECVQDMDHENMFWYRQDPGLGLRLIYFSYDVKMKEKGDIPEGYSVSREKKERFSLILESASTNQTSMYLCTSSLVPLGSEQFFGPGTRLTVL.

This clonotype was counted a few times. The chain employs TRBV7-2 and TRBJ2-3; D is possibly TRBD2 (5 bases). This CDR3 is 16 amino acids long. The V gene's germline CDR1 is SGHTA and CDR2 FQGNSA. The V and J ends lost 2 bases and 4 bases respectively, with 16 bases between them. CDR3 in amino acids: CASSLLDFWKPDTQYF. CDR3 in DNA: TGTGCCAGCAGCTTACTGGACTTCTGGAAGCCAGATACGCAGTATTTT.

A few counts support this clonotype. The V call is TRBV18, the J call TRBJ2-5; D not certain. CDR3 length: 12 residues. Germline V lookup: CDR1 KGHSH, CDR2 LQKENI. Trimming removed 5 bases at V and 2 bases at J, with 6 bases between. CDR3 region: CASSSEQETQYF. The CDR3 bases are TGTGCCAGCTCATCGGAGCAAGAGACCCAGTACTTC. The variable domain in full, completed from reference TRBV18 and TRBJ2-5, reads NAGVMQNPRHLVRRRGQEARLRCSPMKGHSHVYWYRQLPEEGLKFMVYLQKENIIDESGMPKERFSAEFPKEGPSILRIQQVVRGDSAAYFCASSSEQETQYFGPGTRLLVL.

This clonotype has ten or more counts. This chain joins TRBV24-1 and TRBJ1-1, with D maybe TRBD1 (6 bases). The V and J ends lost 4 bases and 7 bases respectively, with 12 bases between them. CDR1 is KGHDR, CDR2 SFDVKD, per germline. This CDR3 has 13 amino acids. This CDR3 reads CATSDGGRNEAFF. The CDR3 DNA reads as TGTGCCACCAGTGACGGGGGGCGGAATGAAGCTTTCTTT.

This clonotype has more than one count but fewer than ten. The genes are TRBV18 and TRBJ2-3; TRBD2 matches at 8 bases. Trimming removed 5 bases from V and 4 bases from J; junction bases left unmatched: 8. Germline CDR1 KGHSH, CDR2 LQKENI. This CDR3 has 15 residues. The CDR3 nucleotides are TGTGCCAGCTCAGTGGGACTAGGGATCCCAGATACGCAGTATTTT. Translating it yields CASSVGLGIPDTQYF.

This clonotype has more than one count but fewer than ten. V usage is TRBV9 and J usage is TRBJ2-2; possibly TRBD2 for D (5 bases). V lost 4 bases, J lost 6 bases, and 16 bases lay in between. This CDR3 has 15 amino acids. CDR1 is SGDLS and CDR2 is YYNGEE in the germline V gene. CDR3 bases: TGTGCCAGCAGCCTAAATCCGGGGTCCTCCGGGGAGCTGTTTTTT. This translates into CASSLNPGSSGELFF.

This clonotype has just a few counts. The chain joins TRBV5-5 to TRBJ2-1; D is perhaps TRBD1 (6 bases). Germline V gene sequence: CDR1 SGHKS, CDR2 YYEKEE (reference sequence). The V gene lost 2 bases and the J gene lost 14 bases, with 11 bases spanning the gap. This CDR3 region has 11 residues. The CDR3 loop is CASSFQKGEFF. CDR3 nucleotides: TGTGCCAGCAGCTTTCAAAAGGGGGAGTTCTTC. The complete variable domain, with remaining parts taken from reference TRBV5-5 and TRBJ2-1, reads DAGVTQSPTHLIKTRGQQVTLRCSPISGHKSVSWYQQVLGQGPQFIFQYYEKEERGRGNFPDRFSARQFPNYSSELNVNALLLGDSALYLCASSFQKGEFFGPGTRLTVL.

About this clonotype: The conserved phenylalanine or tryptophan normally closing the CDR3 is absent here, so this likely arose from a read error. The chain employs TRBV7-8 and TRBJ2-5; tentatively, D is TRBD1 (5 bases). The CDR3 is 14 residues long. Germline V gene data show CDR1 as SGHVS and CDR2 as FQNEAQ. Trimming shortened V by 5 bases and J by 0 bases, and 10 bases separated the two germline ends. The CDR3 DNA reads TGTGCCAGCAGCCCCAGACAGTACCAAGAGACCCAGTACCTC. Translation: CASSPRQYQETQYL.